The rows below give T cell receptor beta chains drawn from one sample of a study of blood T cell repertoires in COVID-19. TCRdb keeps only in-frame clones here, not all; method: immunoSEQ multiplex PCR. The table lists about 210,000 clones, about 85% of them singletons. The sequencing input was PBMCs or T cells enriched from blood (not recorded which). Receptors originate from a woman aged 40 to 49 in a cohort exposed to, infected with or recovered from COVID-19 (not recorded which). Both conserved end residues are part of each CDR3. Fields, in order: CDR3 DNA, CDR3 protein, V gene, J gene, clone size, D gene, CDR3 length. The D gene is left open where the match is weak. The size entry is marked missing in some rows and otherwise reads once, few, many or a size class.

TGTGCCAGCAGTGGCAGCTACGAGCAGTACTTC	CASSGSYEQYF	TRBV2	TRBJ2-7	once	-	11
TGCGCCAGCAGCCAAGATCAGGTCGTCAGGGCAGGGGGCCTGCACACTGAAGCTTTCTTT	CASSQDQVVRAGGLHTEAFF	TRBV4-1	TRBJ1-1	-	TRBD1	20
TGTGCCAGCAGCGTACCAGCGGGAAGCGGTAACACCGGGGAGCTGTTTTTT	CASSVPAGSGNTGELFF	TRBV9	TRBJ2-2	-	TRBD2	17
TGTGCCAGCAGCTTAGCGCCGGAGGGGGCAAGGCAAAAACTGTTTTTT	CASSLAPEGARQKLFF	TRBV7-9	TRBJ1-4	once	TRBD1	16
TGCGCCAGCAGCTTGGCGTCAGGGAAAGGGTCACCCCTCCACTTT	CASSLASGKGSPLHF	TRBV5-1	TRBJ1-6	-	-	15
TGTGCCAGTACGAAGGGGATGGAGGGAAACACCATATATTTT	CASTKGMEGNTIYF	TRBV6-5	TRBJ1-3	medium-sized	-	14
TGTGCCAGCAGTGTGTTTACTAGCGGGGGGACGGAGACCCAGTACTTC	CASSVFTSGGTETQYF	TRBV6-1	TRBJ2-5	-	TRBD2	16
TGTGCCAGCAGCCCCCCGGGTCGCGGGAGGGCTATGGATGAGCAGTTCTTC	CASSPPGRGRAMDEQFF	TRBV7-9	TRBJ2-1	-	TRBD2	17
TGTGCCAGCAGTGGAAAAATACTCCACAAAGGGGGTGATAATTCACCCCTCCACTTT	CASSGKILHKGGDNSPLHF	TRBV6-1	TRBJ1-6	-	-	19
TGTGCCAGCACAAAGCTTCGGGGTGGCAATCAGCCCCAGCATTTT	CASTKLRGGNQPQHF	TRBV19	TRBJ1-5	-	-	15
TGCGCCAGCAGGTCCACCGGGACAGGCTATGGCTACACCTTC	CASRSTGTGYGYTF	TRBV5-1	TRBJ1-2	-	TRBD1	14
TGTGCCAGCAGCTTAGACAGGGTCTATGAGCAGTTCTTC	CASSLDRVYEQFF	TRBV7-9	TRBJ2-1	-	-	13
TGTGCCAGCAGTTCGATTGGGGACAAATTTACTGAAGCTTTCTTT	CASSSIGDKFTEAFF	TRBV21-1	TRBJ1-1	-	-	15
TGTGCCAGCAGTCCCGAGACAGGGGGAAGAGGGCCCCAGCATTTT	CASSPETGGRGPQHF	TRBV6-5	TRBJ1-5	-	TRBD1	15
TGTGCCAGCAGCCGAGGTTATAGCGGGAGGGACGGGGCCAACGTCCTGACTTTC	CASSRGYSGRDGANVLTF	TRBV7-9	TRBJ2-6	-	TRBD2	18
TGCGCCAGCAGCCAAACTCCGGGGGACAGGGGGCGGAAATATGGCTACACCTTC	CASSQTPGDRGRKYGYTF	TRBV4-1	TRBJ1-2	-	TRBD1	18
TGTGCCAGCAGCACGCAGCCGAGGGCTAGCGGGACCGACTATAATGAGCAGTTCTTC	CASSTQPRASGTDYNEQFF	TRBV9	TRBJ2-1	-	TRBD2	19
TGTGCCAGTAGTCTAATCGGGGATGATAACACTGAAGCTTTCTTT	CASSLIGDDNTEAFF	TRBV19	TRBJ1-1	-	-	15
TGTGCCAGCAGTGTCGTGACAGGGCAGCAGTACTTC	CASSVVTGQQYF	TRBV12-3/TRBV12-4	TRBJ2-7	-	TRBD1	12
TGCGCCAGCAGCCGGGAGGGGGCAGCTAGCACAGATACGCAGTATTTT	CASSREGAASTDTQYF	TRBV5-1	TRBJ2-3	-	-	16
TGTGCCAGCAGCATTCAAGGGGTCGCTCAGCCCCAGCATTTT	CASSIQGVAQPQHF	TRBV7-9	TRBJ1-5	-	-	14
TGTGCCAGTAGTATCCCGCGTCCGACTAGCCCAATCTACAATGAGCAGTTCTTC	CASSIPRPTSPIYNEQFF	TRBV19	TRBJ2-1	-	TRBD2	18